This passage covers 22 T cell receptor beta chains from one sample sequenced in a study of cytomegalovirus exposure and HLA in healthy donors. Both 60 Vbeta primers and 13 Jbeta primers went into the PCR. Profiled with immunoSEQ multiplex PCR; TCRdb holds only in-frame clones, not every one. The sample holds about 180,000 clones, approximately 80% seen once. The sequenced material came from PBMCs. The receptors originated from a male donor in good health and CMV-seronegative.

The genes are TRBV5-4 and TRBJ2-5; D unresolved. Germline lookup yields CDR1 SGHNT and CDR2 YYREEE (reference sequence). The germline V and J ends were trimmed by 5 bases and 3 bases, with 17 bases remaining between them. This CDR3 has 15 residues. The CDR3 reads CASRAAWSKKETQYF. The CDR3 DNA is TGTGCCAGCAGGGCTGCGTGGAGCAAAAAAGAGACCCAGTACTTC.

CDR3 coding DNA: TGTGCCAGTAGGAAAACTAGCGGCTCCTACAATGAGCAGTTCTTC. Its protein is CASRKTSGSYNEQFF. V usage is TRBV19 and J usage is TRBJ2-1; 8 bases fit TRBD2. This CDR3 has 15 residues. After removal of 6 bases from V and 0 bases from J, the junction contained 4 bases not matched to a gene. Germline loops: CDR1 LNHDA, CDR2 SQIVND (reference sequence).

This chain joins TRBV7-2 and TRBJ2-3; a possible D gene is TRBD1 (6 bases). The V gene's germline CDR1 is SGHTA and CDR2 FQGNSA. The CDR3 has 14 amino acids. Trimming cost V 5 bases and J 1 base, with 10 bases left between them. Written as DNA, the CDR3 is TGTGCCAGCAGCGCGCGACAGGGCACAGATACGCAGTATTTT. Translation: CASSARQGTDTQYF.

The genes are TRBV14 and TRBJ2-7; 9 bases match TRBD1. J gave up 1 base and V 5 bases, and 12 bases lay outside the gene matches. This CDR3 is built from 17 residues. Germline assignment: CDR1 SGHDN and CDR2 FVKESK. The CDR3 bases are TGTGCCAGCAGCGCTATTATTCCGGGACAGGGTTCCTACGAGCAGTACTTC. Its translation: CASSAIIPGQGSYEQYF.

This clone was counted a single time. The chain has TRBV28 and TRBJ2-3; D perhaps matches TRBD2 (5 bases). This CDR3 contains 14 residues. Germline V CDR1 and CDR2: MDHEN, SYDVKM. Trimming stripped 2 bases from V and 4 bases from J, with 10 bases between. CDR3 sequence reads: CASSLELESDTQYF. CDR3 DNA sequence: TGTGCCAGCAGTTTAGAACTAGAATCAGATACGCAGTATTTT.

This chain uses TRBV28 with TRBJ2-3; 7 nucleotides match TRBD1. The CDR3 loop spans 13 amino acids. The V segment lost 6 bases and the J segment 9 bases; nucleotides outside the gene matches: 9. The germline V gene has CDR1 MDHEN and CDR2 SYDVKM. The chain's CDR3 is CASSQNDRATQYF. DNA for the CDR3: TGTGCCAGCAGCCAAAACGACAGGGCAACGCAGTATTTT. The entire variable domain, with the rest obtained from reference TRBV28 and TRBJ2-3, is as follows: DVKVTQSSRYLVKRTGEKVFLECVQDMDHENMFWYRQDPGLGLRLIYFSYDVKMKEKGDIPEGYSVSREKKERFSLILESASTNQTSMYLCASSQNDRATQYFGPGTRLTVL.

This clone occurred once. CDR3 nucleotides: TGTGCCAGCAGTGAAGCAATTGGGACAGGGACCTTTGAAGAGCAGTACTTC. Translated: CASSEAIGTGTFEEQYF. The chain recombines TRBV2 with TRBJ2-5; 9 bases match TRBD1. CDR3 size: 17 residues. The germline CDR1 and CDR2 sequences are SNHLY and FYNNEI. J lost 11 bases, V lost 0 bases, and 16 bases had no gene match.

The chain couples TRBV7-9 to TRBJ2-3; TRBD2 matches 10 bases. The CDR3 has 17 amino acids. CDR1 SEHNR and CDR2 FQNEAQ come from the germline V gene (reference sequence). V shed 2 bases and J 2 bases; nucleotides not matched to a gene: 7. CDR3: CASSLLLAGVSTDTQYF. CDR3 nucleotide sequence: TGTGCCAGCAGCTTACTCCTAGCGGGGGTCTCCACAGATACGCAGTATTTT.

CDR3 in amino acids: CASSFMTGSPAEQYF. In DNA, the CDR3 is TGTGCCAGCAGTTTCATGACAGGGAGTCCGGCCGAGCAGTACTTC. The chain employs TRBV6-5 and TRBJ2-7; TRBD1 matches 7 bases. In germline, CDR1 is MNHEY, CDR2 SVGAGI. CDR3 size: 15 residues. V lost 4 bases and J lost 6; bases outside the gene matches: 12.

This clone was recorded a few times. V gene TRBV19 combines with J gene TRBJ1-4, with unresolved D. The germline V and J ends were trimmed by 5 bases and 8 bases, with 12 bases remaining between them. Germline V gene lookup returns CDR1 LNHDA and CDR2 SQIVND (reference sequence). The CDR3 spans 13 residues. The CDR3 protein is CASSSSSGEKLFF. CDR3 DNA sequence: TGTGCCAGTAGTTCGTCCTCGGGGGAAAAACTGTTTTTT.

This clone turned up a few times. This rearrangement joins TRBV7-9 to TRBJ1-1; TRBD1 might be the D (5 bases). CDR3 length: 14 residues. V lost 5 bases and J 10 bases, leaving 20 bases between the germline ends. The V gene's germline CDR1 is SEHNR and CDR2 FQNEAQ (reference sequence). The CDR3 DNA is TGTGCCAGCAGCCACCAGGAATCTCCCAGGGTAGCTTTCTTT. This codes for CASSHQESPRVAFF.

This clone appeared once. The chain carries TRBV7-3 and TRBJ2-5, with D maybe TRBD2 (6 bases). CDR3 size: 13 residues. Per the germline V gene, CDR1 is SGHTA and CDR2 is FQGTGA. V was shortened by 9 bases and J by 1 base, with 12 bases between the two germline ends. For the CDR3, the DNA is TGTGCCAGTCGAGGTAGCGGCCAAGAGACCCAGTACTTC. It encodes CASRGSGQETQYF.

About this clone itself: Relative to the germline gene, one junction end is altered; a read error may explain this. The CDR3 coding sequence is TGTTCCAGCAGCGTGTCAGACAGGGAGAGGGGGGAGACCCAGTACTTC. As protein: CSSSVSDRERGETQYF. This chain links TRBV7-9 with TRBJ2-5; TRBD1 agrees at 7 bases. The CDR3 length is 16 residues. Germline V lookup: CDR1 SEHNR, CDR2 FQNEAQ (reference sequence).

This clone is a singleton in its sample. This chain links TRBV19 with TRBJ2-7, with 8 nucleotides matching TRBD2. From germline, CDR1 is LNHDA and CDR2 SQIVND (reference sequence). After removal of 3 bases from V and 4 bases from J, the junction contained 2 bases not matched to a gene. The CDR3 totals 13 residues. The CDR3 is CASSIASGYEQYF. DNA for the CDR3: TGTGCCAGTAGTATTGCTAGCGGGTACGAGCAGTACTTC.

The rearrangement uses TRBV5-1 and TRBJ2-3; TRBD2 is a possible D gene (6 bases). The CDR3 covers 13 residues. Trimming left V 1 base short and J 5 bases short, with 8 bases between. Germline assignment: CDR1 SGHRS and CDR2 YFSETQ. This chain's CDR3 is CASSLTAGDTQYF. Written as DNA, the CDR3 is TGCGCCAGCAGCTTGACAGCGGGAGATACGCAGTATTTT.

The table lists this clone with a count of one. The CDR3 spells CASSLFRGSGANVLTF. CDR3 DNA: TGTGCCAGCAGCTTATTTCGAGGATCGGGGGCCAACGTCCTGACTTTC. The genes are TRBV7-9 and TRBJ2-6; D not resolved. The V gene lost 2 bases and the J gene lost 4 bases, with 12 bases spanning the gap. Germline values: CDR1 SEHNR, CDR2 FQNEAQ (reference sequence). The CDR3 contains 16 residues.

The gene calls are TRBV5-1 and TRBJ1-6; 12 bases are a match to TRBD1. The CDR3 consists of 15 residues. The germline V gene has CDR1 SGHRS and CDR2 YFSETQ. Unmatched junction bases numbered 2, after V lost 3 bases and J lost 7 bases. The CDR3 here is CASSSGTGGNSPLHF. Here the CDR3 DNA reads TGCGCCAGCAGCTCCGGGACAGGGGGCAATTCACCCCTCCACTTT. The full variable domain, rest sourced from reference TRBV5-1 and TRBJ1-6, is KAGVTQTPRYLIKTRGQQVTLSCSPISGHRSVSWYQQTPGQGLQFLFEYFSETQRNKGNFPGRFSGRQFSNSRSEMNVSTLELGDSALYLCASSSGTGGNSPLHFGNGTRLTVT.

This sequence joins TRBV18 and TRBJ1-2, with D unclear. The V gene lost 5 bases and the J gene lost 0 bases, with 4 bases spanning the gap. Germline CDR1 and CDR2: KGHSH and LQKENI. The CDR3 covers 12 residues. CDR3 nucleotides: TGTGCCAGCTCAGTAACTAACTATGGCTACACCTTC. Translation gives CASSVTNYGYTF.

The V and J genes are TRBV6-4 and TRBJ2-1; 12 positions match TRBD2. V lost 6 bases and J lost 7; bases outside the gene matches: 4. The CDR3 sequence is 14 residues long. In germline, CDR1 is MRHNA, CDR2 SNTAGT. CDR3 in amino acids: CASSGLAGQNEQFF. CDR3 DNA sequence: TGTGCCAGCAGCGGACTAGCGGGACAGAATGAGCAGTTCTTC.

The genes are TRBV13 and TRBJ2-7; 7 bases are shared with TRBD1. This CDR3 has 15 residues. Germline-derived CDR1 and CDR2 are PRHDT and FYEKMQ (reference sequence). V dropped 6 bases and J dropped 2; count of bases not matched to a gene: 10. CDR3 sequence reads: CASSFLGTVAYEQYF. The CDR3 DNA follows: TGTGCCAGCAGTTTCCTCGGGACAGTTGCCTACGAGCAGTACTTC.

This sequence joins TRBV30 and TRBJ2-4, with 7 positions matching TRBD2. Germline CDR1 reads GTSNPN; CDR2 reads SVGIG (reference sequence). The CDR3 length is 15 residues. V shed 2 bases and J 0 bases; nucleotides not matched to a gene: 4. CDR3 nucleotide sequence: TGTGCCTGGAGTATCGGGGGGTTAGCCAAAAACATTCAGTACTTC. Encoded protein: CAWSIGGLAKNIQYF.

This rearrangement joins TRBV6-1 to TRBJ2-7; weak D call: TRBD2 (5 bases). This CDR3 contains 15 residues. Per the germline V gene, CDR1 is MNHNS and CDR2 is SASEGT. V was trimmed by 2 bases and J by 0 bases, leaving 11 bases between them. The CDR3: CASSETGSRSYEQYF. DNA for the CDR3: TGTGCCAGCAGTGAAACGGGGAGTCGCTCCTACGAGCAGTACTTC.